This T cell receptor beta chain was identified during a study of cytomegalovirus exposure and HLA in healthy donors. Study-level results: Earlier findings revealed that most TCR beta V segments proved productive either about 87% or about 30% of the time. TRBV6-2, TRBV6-3 and other indistinguishable V segments were excluded. Association of 16,951 TCR beta sequences with HLA alleles was found at 0.05 false discovery rate in a later analysis.

Comment on this clone: The antigen remains unidentified.

The CDR3 has 14 amino acids. V lost 0 bases, J lost 5 bases, and 11 bases lay in between. Germline V gene sequence: CDR1 SGHVS, CDR2 FNYEAQ. The PCR used 60 Vbeta and 13 Jbeta primers. Assay used: immunoSEQ multiplex PCR; TCRdb lists only in-frame clones, some missing. The data contain around 100,000 clones, around 83% of them singletons. The V and J genes are TRBV7-6 and TRBJ2-7, with D tentatively TRBD1 (6 bases). This sequence originates from a female donor in good health and CMV-seropositive. The sequenced material came from PBMCs. CDR3 protein: CASSLAPGQDEQYF. The CDR3 DNA follows: TGTGCCAGCAGCTTAGCGCCGGGACAAGACGAGCAGTACTTC.